Following are 5 T cell receptor beta chains from one sample sequenced in a study of OX40 agonist ivuxolimab in advanced cancers. Method: immunoSEQ multiplex PCR; TCRdb's copy keeps in-frame clones and lacks some. The sample consists of some 58,000 clones, roughly 89% of them appearing once. The sequences come from CD4+ or CD8+ T cells sorted from blood, collected in a trial of the OX40 agonist ivuxolimab. The receptors originated from an adult with an advanced solid tumor such as melanoma, head and neck, liver or kidney cancer.

The V and J genes are TRBV27 and TRBJ2-1; D uncertain. Per germline, CDR1 MNHEY and CDR2 SMNVEV (reference sequence). V was pared by 5 bases and J by 0 bases, with 11 bases between. The CDR3 has 15 amino acids. The CDR3: CASSRFANSYNEQFF. As DNA, the CDR3 is TGTGCCAGCAGTCGCTTTGCCAACTCCTACAATGAGCAGTTCTTC.

This clone was counted a single time. The chain carries TRBV6-5 and TRBJ2-5; D not resolved. V was pared by 0 bases and J by 7 bases, with 6 bases between. The CDR3 length is 12 residues. The germline gives CDR1 MNHEY, CDR2 SVGAGI. This CDR3 reads CASSYSFVTQYF. The DNA of the CDR3 is TGTGCCAGCAGTTACTCATTCGTGACCCAGTACTTC.

This clone was seen only a few times. The chain joins TRBV14 to TRBJ2-5, with TRBD2 as a possible D gene (7 bases). Germline V CDR1 and CDR2: SGHDN, FVKESK. The V end lost 4 bases, the J end lost 4 bases, and 16 bases lay between the germline ends. The CDR3 totals 15 residues. CDR3 coding DNA: TGTGCCAGCAGCCCCCTGGGGGGGCGGAGAGAGACCCAGTACTTC. Its protein is CASSPLGGRRETQYF.

The J gene is TRBJ2-1, the V gene TRBV29-1; D unresolved. The V gene lost 7 bases and the J gene lost 8 bases, with 12 bases spanning the gap. The V gene's germline CDR1 is SQVTM and CDR2 ANQGSEA. This CDR3 has 11 amino acids. CDR3 region: CSGGVVDEQFF. The CDR3 DNA reads TGCAGCGGAGGAGTGGTCGATGAGCAGTTCTTC.

The genes are TRBV23-1 and TRBJ2-1, with TRBD1 as a possible D gene (6 bases). TRBV23-1 qualifies as an ORF whose function is uncertain. The CDR3 sequence is 14 residues long. V lost 4 bases, J lost 9 bases, and 16 bases lay in between. The CDR3 reads CASSLGGPCSEQFF. CDR3 bases: TGCGCCAGCAGTCTTGGGGGCCCCTGTTCTGAGCAGTTCTTC.